These 27 T cell receptor beta chains were sequenced from one sample in a study of long-term antiretroviral therapy in people with HIV. Sequencing used immunoSEQ v3.0 at survey level. Clones were sequenced by immunoSEQ multiplex PCR, and TCRdb holds only the in-frame ones, with some missing. The sample lists 35,000 or so clones, approximately 83% occurring once. This material consisted of unsorted PBMCs, taken 2.2 years after starting antiretroviral therapy. These receptors came from a man aged 18 to 30 with HIV.

The chain couples TRBV5-5 to TRBJ1-2; 8 positions match TRBD1. Germline CDR1 is SGHKS and CDR2 is YYEKEE (reference sequence). V dropped 3 bases and J dropped 6; count of bases not matched to a gene: 16. This CDR3 comprises 17 residues. As DNA, the CDR3 is TGTGCCAGCAGCTATGGGGCAGGGGGCGAAGTGGGCCATGGCTACACCTTC. It encodes CASSYGAGGEVGHGYTF. Based on the CDR3 plus reference TRBV5-5 and TRBJ1-2, the full variable domain is DAGVTQSPTHLIKTRGQQVTLRCSPISGHKSVSWYQQVLGQGPQFIFQYYEKEERGRGNFPDRFSARQFPNYSSELNVNALLLGDSALYLCASSYGAGGEVGHGYTFGSGTRLTVV.

V gene TRBV19 combines with J gene TRBJ2-7, with D perhaps assigned TRBD1 or TRBD2 (5 bases each). CDR3 size: 14 residues. The germline V gene has CDR1 LNHDA and CDR2 SQIVND (reference sequence). Trimming stripped 1 base from V and 5 bases from J, with 12 bases between. CDR3 bases: TGTGCCAGTAGTATAGTCCCTCAGGGACACGAGCAGTACTTC. It specifies CASSIVPQGHEQYF. The full variable domain, its missing parts supplied by reference TRBV19 and TRBJ2-7, is DGGITQSPKYLFRKEGQNVTLSCEQNLNHDAMYWYRQDPGQGLRLIYYSQIVNDFQKGDIAEGYSVSREKKESFPLTVTSAQKNPTAFYLCASSIVPQGHEQYFGPGTRLTVT.

The chain is built from TRBV2 and TRBJ2-1; 7 bases are a match to TRBD2. This CDR3 is built from 14 residues. Germline V gene lookup returns CDR1 SNHLY and CDR2 FYNNEI. V was clipped by 11 bases and J by 7 bases; unmatched bases: 14. The CDR3 sequence is CASCPGLFLNEQFF. DNA of the CDR3: TGTGCCTCTTGCCCGGGACTATTCCTAAATGAGCAGTTCTTC.

This chain links TRBV4-1 with TRBJ1-1, with no clear D. The CDR3 runs to 13 residues. Germline values: CDR1 MGHRA, CDR2 YSYEKL. V was cut by 0 bases and J by 5 bases, with 7 bases left in between. The CDR3 loop reads CASSQDPTTEAFF. The CDR3 DNA sequence: TGCGCCAGCAGCCAAGATCCAACTACTGAAGCTTTCTTT.

The chain has TRBV2 and TRBJ2-1; D gene uncertain. The CDR3 length is 14 residues. Per germline, CDR1 SNHLY and CDR2 FYNNEI. V was shortened by 6 bases and J by 6 bases, with 15 bases between the two germline ends. The CDR3 DNA reads as TGTGCCAGCAGCCTCCGGACCGTCCCCAATGAGCAGTTCTTC. Its translation: CASSLRTVPNEQFF.

This rearrangement joins TRBV15 to TRBJ2-7; TRBD1 matches at 9 bases. V gave up 3 bases and J gave up 4 bases; unmatched junction bases: 10. Germline V gives CDR1 LNHNV, CDR2 YYDKDF (reference sequence). CDR3 size: 16 residues. In DNA, the CDR3 is TGTGCCACCAGCAGGGGACAGGGAGGGGGGGATTACGAGCAGTACTTC. Its translation: CATSRGQGGGDYEQYF.

This clone was picked up one time. The rearrangement links TRBV30 to TRBJ1-1; no reliable D call. V lost 0 bases and J 0 bases, leaving 8 bases between the germline ends. CDR3 length: 14 amino acids. The germline V gene has CDR1 GTSNPN and CDR2 SVGIG (reference sequence). The CDR3 sequence is CAWSVGDLNTEAFF. The CDR3 nucleotides are TGTGCCTGGAGTGTAGGTGACCTGAACACTGAAGCTTTCTTT.

This chain joins TRBV7-9 and TRBJ2-7, with TRBD2 as a possible D gene (6 bases). The CDR3 sequence is 14 residues long. Germline assignment: CDR1 SEHNR and CDR2 FQNEAQ (reference sequence). The germline V and J ends were trimmed by 3 bases and 7 bases, with 16 bases remaining between them. As DNA, the CDR3 is TGTGCCAGCAGCTTTTCAGCGGGCAGTGAGGAGCAGTACTTC. Translated, it gives CASSFSAGSEEQYF.

V usage is TRBV7-9 and J usage is TRBJ1-2, with D perhaps matching TRBD1 (5 bases). The CDR3 spans 16 residues. CDR1 SEHNR and CDR2 FQNEAQ come from the germline V gene (reference sequence). V shed 3 bases and J shed 4 bases, with 18 bases lying between them. CDR3 protein: CASSFSFSTVRYGYTF. As DNA, the CDR3 is TGTGCCAGCAGCTTTTCCTTCTCGACAGTACGCTATGGCTACACCTTC.

CDR3 loop: CAISESIEPYNEQFF. Written as DNA, the CDR3 is TGTGCCATCAGTGAGTCGATTGAACCCTACAATGAGCAGTTCTTC. This chain connects TRBV10-3 to TRBJ2-1; no clear D gene. This CDR3 contains 15 residues. Germline CDR1 reads ENHRY; CDR2 reads SYGVKD. V was trimmed by 0 bases and J by 2 bases, leaving 8 bases between them.

V is TRBV2 and J is TRBJ1-1; a possible D gene is TRBD1 (6 bases). Trimming removed 2 bases at V and 5 bases at J, with 15 bases between. The germline V gene encodes CDR1 SNHLY and CDR2 FYNNEI. The CDR3 is made up of 15 amino acids. DNA of the CDR3: TGTGCCAGCAGTGAACCGCGGGGGCTGGGAACTGAAGCTTTCTTT. It is translated as CASSEPRGLGTEAFF.

This chain links TRBV29-1 with TRBJ1-1; D is uncertain. The CDR3 is 14 amino acids. The V gene lost 4 bases and the J gene lost 1 base, with 13 bases spanning the gap. Germline assignment: CDR1 SQVTM and CDR2 ANQGSEA. The CDR3 bases are TGCAGCGTTGTTGGGTTACGGAAGAACACTGAAGCTTTCTTT. This sequence encodes CSVVGLRKNTEAFF. Filled out from reference TRBV29-1 and TRBJ1-1, the complete variable domain reads SAVISQKPSRDICQRGTSLTIQCQVDSQVTMMFWYRQQPGQSLTLIATANQGSEATYESGFVIDKFPISRPNLTFSTLTVSNMSPEDSSIYLCSVVGLRKNTEAFFGQGTRLTVV.

The J gene is TRBJ2-7, the V gene TRBV4-2; the match to TRBD1 covers 7 bases. The CDR3 sequence is 14 residues long. The V gene's germline CDR1 is LGHNA and CDR2 YNFKEQ. After removal of 3 bases from V and 6 bases from J, the junction contained 8 bases not matched to a gene. CDR3 DNA sequence: TGTGCCAGCAGCCAGGCACTCGGGACAGTCGAGCAGTACTTC. It specifies CASSQALGTVEQYF.

The V call is TRBV19, the J call TRBJ1-2, with D possibly matching TRBD1 (5 bases). With 1 base removed from V and 6 bases from J, the gap between germline ends came to 12 bases. This CDR3 region has 14 residues. CDR1 and CDR2 from the germline V gene are LNHDA and SQIVND (reference sequence). The CDR3 sequence is CASSIAGGGDGYTF. DNA for the CDR3: TGTGCCAGTAGTATAGCGGGCGGAGGGGATGGCTACACCTTC.

The gene calls are TRBV19 and TRBJ1-1; D is ambiguous. CDR3 size: 12 residues. Germline CDR1 LNHDA, CDR2 SQIVND (reference sequence). V was pared by 4 bases and J by 6 bases, with 9 bases between. The CDR3 region has the DNA TGTGCCAGTAGTAGGGCCCCCGCTGAAGCTTTCTTT. As protein: CASSRAPAEAFF.

This chain connects TRBV29-1 to TRBJ2-1; D is uncertain. The germline V gene encodes CDR1 SQVTM and CDR2 ANQGSEA. V lost 5 bases to trimming and J lost 5 bases, with 7 bases between them. The CDR3 is 11 amino acids. CDR3 nucleotide sequence: TGCAGCGTTTTTTTAAACAATGAGCAGTTCTTC. Encoded protein: CSVFLNNEQFF.

The rearrangement links TRBV28 to TRBJ2-1; D possibly corresponds to TRBD2 (6 bases). This CDR3 has 19 residues. The V gene's germline CDR1 is MDHEN and CDR2 SYDVKM. Trimming left V 8 bases short and J 2 bases short, with 28 bases between. The chain's CDR3 is CASDPQLGVGTPPYNEQFF. The CDR3 DNA reads as TGTGCCAGCGACCCCCAACTCGGGGTAGGGACTCCCCCCTACAATGAGCAGTTCTTC.

This chain connects TRBV27 to TRBJ1-2; no clear D gene. In germline, CDR1 is MNHEY, CDR2 SMNVEV (reference sequence). The germline V and J ends were trimmed by 0 bases and 4 bases, with 9 bases remaining between them. The CDR3 consists of 14 residues. CDR3 in DNA: TGTGCCAGCAGTTTATCCCAAAGAACCTATGGCTACACCTTC. Encoded protein: CASSLSQRTYGYTF.

The chain has TRBV9 and TRBJ2-1; D possibly corresponds to TRBD1 (5 bases). This CDR3 is 14 amino acids long. CDR1 is SGDLS and CDR2 is YYNGEE in the germline V gene. The V end lost 1 base, the J end lost 5 bases, and 10 bases lay between the germline ends. CDR3 coding DNA: TGTGCCAGCAGCGTAAAGGGGTGGGACAATGAGCAGTTCTTC. Protein sequence: CASSVKGWDNEQFF.

The chain carries TRBV5-4 and TRBJ2-2; D gene ambiguous. The CDR3 spans 15 residues. Trimming pared 4 bases from V and 0 bases from J, leaving 10 bases between. The germline V gene encodes CDR1 SGHNT and CDR2 YYREEE (reference sequence). The CDR3 loop is CASSPLGSNTGELFF. CDR3 bases: TGTGCCAGCAGCCCGCTAGGGTCGAACACCGGGGAGCTGTTTTTT.

V usage is TRBV7-9 and J usage is TRBJ2-1, with 8 nucleotides matching TRBD2. With 5 bases clipped from V and 8 bases from J, the junction kept 11 bases outside the gene matches. The germline V gene encodes CDR1 SEHNR and CDR2 FQNEAQ (reference sequence). CDR3 size: 15 residues. The CDR3 region has the DNA TGTGCCAGCAGCCAAGGAACGGGAGGGCTCCATGAGCAGTTCTTC. Translating it yields CASSQGTGGLHEQFF.

This clone has a single count. V and J are TRBV9 and TRBJ1-2; 8 positions match TRBD1. V dropped 3 bases and J dropped 5; count of bases not matched to a gene: 9. The CDR3 sequence is 15 residues long. CDR1 SGDLS and CDR2 YYNGEE come from the germline V gene. The CDR3 DNA reads TGTGCCAGCAGCGACGACAGGGGACCTTGGTATGGCTACACCTTC. Its protein product is CASSDDRGPWYGYTF. Drawing the rest from reference TRBV9 and TRBJ1-2, the complete variable domain is DSGVTQTPKHLITATGQRVTLRCSPRSGDLSVYWYQQSLDQGLQFLIQYYNGEERAKGNILERFSAQQFPDLHSELNLSSLELGDSALYFCASSDDRGPWYGYTFGSGTRLTVV.

J is TRBJ1-2 and V is TRBV30; 7 nucleotides agree with TRBD1. The length of the CDR3 is 14 residues. Trimming took 0 bases from V and 4 from J; bases not matched to a gene: 5. Per the germline V gene, CDR1 is GTSNPN and CDR2 is SVGIG (reference sequence). The CDR3 bases are TGTGCCTGGAGTGTCAAGGGGGCCGGCTATGGCTACACCTTC. It specifies CAWSVKGAGYGYTF. The full variable domain, in which reference TRBV30 and TRBJ1-2 provide the parts outside the CDR3, is SQTIHQWPATLVQPVGSPLSLECTVEGTSNPNLYWYRQAAGRGLQLLFYSVGIGQISSEVPQNLSASRPQDRQFILSSKKLLLSDSGFYLCAWSVKGAGYGYTFGSGTRLTVV.

The V call is TRBV7-2, the J call TRBJ1-6; D unclear. Germline CDR1 SGHTA, CDR2 FQGNSA. Trimming removed 1 base from V and 5 bases from J, with 15 bases in between. The CDR3 contains 17 residues. The CDR3 spells CASSLDGEIVDNSPLHF. The CDR3 bases are TGTGCCAGCAGCTTAGATGGGGAGATAGTAGATAATTCACCCCTCCACTTT. Looking up the rest from reference TRBV7-2 and TRBJ1-6 gives the full variable domain: GAGVSQSPSNKVTEKGKDVELRCDPISGHTALYWYRQSLGQGLEFLIYFQGNSAPDKSGLPSDRFSAERTGGSVSTLTIQRTQQEDSAVYLCASSLDGEIVDNSPLHFGNGTRLTVT.

The chain has TRBV6-1 and TRBJ2-7, with 8 bases aligning to TRBD2. The trim removed 8 bases at V and 2 bases at J, leaving 8 bases unmatched. From germline, CDR1 is MNHNS and CDR2 SASEGT. The CDR3 covers 14 residues. The CDR3 coding sequence is TGTGCCAGCCGGGGGGGGTTAAGCCCCTACGAGCAGTACTTC. This codes for CASRGGLSPYEQYF.

The J gene is TRBJ1-2, the V gene TRBV7-8, with TRBD1 as a possible D gene (5 bases). The V end lost 1 base, the J end lost 3 bases, and 9 bases lay between the germline ends. Per the germline V gene, CDR1 is SGHVS and CDR2 is FQNEAQ. The CDR3 sequence is 14 residues long. The CDR3 here is CASSLESRDYGYTF. CDR3 nucleotide sequence: TGTGCCAGCAGCTTAGAGTCCAGGGACTATGGCTACACCTTC.

As regards this clone: One end of the junction is discordant with germline, which a read error may explain. The chain joins TRBV7-7 to TRBJ1-1; D not certain. There are 15 residues in the CDR3. CDR1 and CDR2 from the germline V gene are SSHAT and FNYEAQ (reference sequence). The chain's CDR3 is CASSLANATYTEAFF. Written as DNA, the CDR3 is TGTGCTAGCAGCTTAGCAAACGCCACTTACACTGAAGCTTTCTTT.